This entry lists 8 T cell receptor beta chains sequenced from one sample in a study of cytomegalovirus exposure and HLA in healthy donors. The repertoire was sequenced with immunoSEQ multiplex PCR; TCRdb's copy has only in-frame clones and lacks some. The repertoire holds about 180,000 clones, with 85% as singletons. The sequenced sample consisted of PBMCs. The receptors derive from a man between 18 and 29 years old in good health and CMV-seropositive.

The chain uses TRBV29-1 and TRBJ2-7; no clear D. Germline V gene lookup returns CDR1 SQVTM and CDR2 ANQGSEA. The V end was cut by 0 bases, the J end by 0 bases, with 6 bases between. The CDR3 is 13 amino acids. The CDR3 loop reads CSVEEASSYEQYF. CDR3 bases: TGCAGCGTTGAAGAGGCCAGCTCCTACGAGCAGTACTTC.

CDR3 region: CASSDGTDTQYF. CDR3 in DNA: TGCGCCAGCAGTGACGGGACAGATACGCAGTATTTT. The chain employs TRBV10-2 and TRBJ2-3; D remains unclear. The germline V gene has CDR1 WSHSY and CDR2 SAAADI. The CDR3 is 12 residues long. With 3 bases removed from V and 3 bases from J, the gap between germline ends came to 4 bases.

This chain links TRBV5-1 with TRBJ2-3, with TRBD2 matching over 8 bases. The CDR3 runs 16 residues. V trimming: 4 bases; J trimming: 0 bases; junction bases outside the gene matches: 7. The germline V gene has CDR1 SGHRS and CDR2 YFSETQ. Here the CDR3 reads CASSGGLAASTDTQYF. The CDR3 DNA is TGCGCCAGCAGCGGAGGACTAGCAGCTAGCACAGATACGCAGTATTTT.

This chain uses TRBV11-2 with TRBJ2-3; 15 bases match TRBD2. The trim removed 5 bases at V and 7 bases at J, leaving 13 bases unmatched. This CDR3 is 18 amino acids long. Germline CDR1 and CDR2: SGHAT and FQNNGV. The CDR3 nucleotides read TGTGCCAGCAGCCTGGGACTAGCGGGGGGAGTTCAAACGTATACGCAGTATTTT. Translated, it gives CASSLGLAGGVQTYTQYF. The full variable domain, with the rest looked up from reference TRBV11-2 and TRBJ2-3, is EAGVAQSPRYKIIEKRQSVAFWCNPISGHATLYWYQQILGQGPKLLIQFQNNGVVDDSQLPKDRFSAERLKGVDSTLKIQPAKLEDSAVYLCASSLGLAGGVQTYTQYFGPGTRLTVL.

This clone appeared a single time. The chain carries TRBV28 and TRBJ1-3; 7 bases agree with TRBD1. There are 14 residues in the CDR3. The germline gives CDR1 MDHEN, CDR2 SYDVKM. With 2 bases clipped from V and 4 bases from J, the junction kept 2 bases outside the gene matches. The CDR3 sequence: CASSLQGVGNTIYF. Here the CDR3 DNA reads TGTGCCAGCAGTTTACAGGGGGTGGGAAACACCATATATTTT.

The V and J genes are TRBV11-3 and TRBJ2-4; D is ambiguous. The germline gives CDR1 SGHNT, CDR2 YENEEA. The CDR3 sequence is 13 residues long. The V end was cut by 2 bases, the J end by 5 bases, with 7 bases between. For the CDR3, the DNA is TGTGCCAGCAGCTTATACGGAGAAAACATTCAGTACTTC. Translation: CASSLYGENIQYF.

The chain joins TRBV7-8 to TRBJ2-2; TRBD1 is a possible D gene (5 bases). CDR3 size: 16 residues. Germline CDR1 reads SGHVS; CDR2 reads FQNEAQ. V was shortened by 5 bases and J by 1 base, with 14 bases between the two germline ends. The CDR3 DNA follows: TGTGCCAGCAGCACCCAGGGAAAAGGGAACACCGGGGAGCTGTTTTTT. Protein product: CASSTQGKGNTGELFF.

The rearrangement joins TRBV4-1 to TRBJ2-5; 7 nucleotides agree with TRBD2. In germline, CDR1 is MGHRA, CDR2 YSYEKL. J was trimmed by 2 bases and V by 4 bases; bases with no gene match: 10. The CDR3 has 16 residues. The CDR3 DNA reads TGCGCCAGCAGCCCAAAGGGCGGGGGAGAGCAAGAGACCCAGTACTTC. As protein: CASSPKGGGEQETQYF.